This is a list of T cell receptor beta chains from one sample in a study of response to subunit inactivated influenza vaccine. A single record per CDR3 protein comes from TCRdb applying MiXCR to the RT-PCR reads. The sample shows about 610,000 distinct CDR3 sequences, 11% to 15% of them seen only once. Specimen: PBMCs from blood, collected 12 days after vaccination. The receptor set was obtained from a man aged 45 to 65 who received an inactivated influenza vaccine. Each CDR3 is given with its conserved first and last residue. Each record gives: J gene, V gene, CDR3 protein.

TRBJ2-1,TRBV11-2,CASSVTSGGPGEQFF
TRBJ2-1,TRBV12-3/TRBV12-4,CASILAAGHSYNEQFF
TRBJ2-5,TRBV6-2/TRBV6-3,CASSYEVGGPDGETQYF
TRBJ2-7,TRBV14,CASSPLTSGATPYEQYF
TRBJ2-1,TRBV12-3/TRBV12-4,CASSLGGHEQFF
TRBJ1-1,TRBV24-1,CATSDPSGVEAFF
TRBJ2-3,TRBV20-1,CSALTSSDTQYF
TRBJ2-2,TRBV7-9,CASSSTGPTGELFF
TRBJ2-7,TRBV5-1,CASSLLSLRAEQYF
TRBJ2-5,TRBV7-2,CASRITGEETQYF
TRBJ2-1,TRBV5-1,CASSLELREGVAFF
TRBJ2-7,TRBV30,CAWSYLGRVDEQYF
TRBJ1-5,TRBV5-5,CASSLGSQQPQHF
TRBJ2-1,TRBV19,CASSYRDFYNEQFF
TRBJ2-5,TRBV5-1,CASSLGAGKETQYF
TRBJ2-3,TRBV19,CASSIGAGAADTQYF
TRBJ2-7,TRBV5-1,CASRGLAGTYEQYF
TRBJ2-7,TRBV6-5,CASSYRTSGRYEQYF
TRBJ1-4,TRBV4-1,CASSRVPQGSREKLFF
TRBJ1-5,TRBV5-8,CASSLRGTGNQPQHF
TRBJ2-2,TRBV6-5,CASSYLYSRAHTGELFF
TRBJ1-4,TRBV18,CASSPQATNEKLFF
TRBJ2-3,TRBV12-3/TRBV12-4,CASSQETGVKTDTQYF
TRBJ1-3,TRBV13,CASSLGTFGNTIYF
TRBJ2-1,TRBV20-1,CSARAQRTRANYNEQFF
TRBJ1-2,TRBV3-1,CASSQGRQRVYGYTF
TRBJ2-7,TRBV10-3,CAIRGPREGSYEQYF
TRBJ2-3,TRBV15,CATSARTGADTQYF
TRBJ1-1,TRBV12-3/TRBV12-4,CASSDAGGAFF
TRBJ1-5,TRBV4-3,CASSQEPGRQPQHF
TRBJ2-7,TRBV12-3/TRBV12-4,CASRGLGYEQYF
TRBJ2-5,TRBV10-3,CAISDGGRMETQYF
TRBJ1-6,TRBV20-1,CSALQGFNSPLHF
TRBJ1-5,TRBV3-1,CASSQADRNQPQHF
TRBJ2-5,TRBV7-9,CASSPIGQNQETQYF
TRBJ2-3,TRBV6-2/TRBV6-3,CASSPDFSPARYF
TRBJ1-4,TRBV12-3/TRBV12-4,CASSAGRGEKLFF
TRBJ1-5,TRBV6-2/TRBV6-3,CASSCRDRGLDRNQPQHF
TRBJ2-5,TRBV24-1,CATLRSLGQETQYF
TRBJ1-5,TRBV28,CASIATGGRGQPQHF
TRBJ2-2,TRBV29-1,CSVGQVNTGELFF
TRBJ2-1,TRBV10-3,CAIRPDGSSYNEQFF
TRBJ2-5,TRBV5-1,CASSSTGSKETQYF
TRBJ2-7,TRBV29-1,CSVGDGAYEQYF
TRBJ2-7,TRBV11-2,CASSPRTGNEQYF
TRBJ2-4,TRBV5-1,CASSSGTGDVIQYF
TRBJ2-1,TRBV5-1,CASSQGGAQFF
TRBJ1-4,TRBV20-1,CSAAGSNEKLFF
TRBJ1-5,TRBV6-2/TRBV6-3,CASSWTENQPQHF
TRBJ1-2,TRBV2,CASTTNRDRGRDYGYTF
TRBJ1-1,TRBV6-2/TRBV6-3,CASKEKQGLGTEAFF
TRBJ2-1,TRBV20-1,CSASPGLVIGHEQFF
TRBJ1-5,TRBV6-2/TRBV6-3,CASSYRQSSQPQHF